This record concerns one T cell receptor (beta chain) sequence. This clonotype was seen ten or more times. What antigen it recognizes has not been identified. Qualities for individual bases were not recorded, and no much larger clone is one base off. The sample belongs to a study of Graves' ophthalmopathy and Graves' hyperthyroidism listed by TCRdb under 2018. For context, the study as a whole: Peripheral blood was collected at initial diagnosis, prior to any treatment. The study used signatures of the TCR beta repertoire to tell Graves' ophthalmopathy apart from Graves' hyperthyroidism and to predict which patients would progress to ophthalmopathy. In total, 135 blood samples were TCR-sequenced: around 42 ophthalmopathy, approximately 75 hyperthyroidism and some 17 hyperthyroidism-to-ophthalmopathy patients. To explore V-J signatures distinguishing ophthalmopathy from hyperthyroidism, a discovery set of more than 95 patients (around 42 ophthalmopathy, 57 stable hyperthyroidism) was enrolled. For independent validation, a separate cohort was made up of around 19 hyperthyroidism patients plus 17 patients who later progressed from hyperthyroidism to ophthalmopathy. In roughly 6 hyperthyroidism patients, T-cell repertoires of thyroid tissue and blood were compared. After sampling, hyperthyroidism patients received methimazole starting at 30 mg daily, and ophthalmopathy patients received high-dose intravenous methylprednisolone.

TCR beta CDR3 regions were amplified from RNA transcripts for repertoire sequencing. A first-round RT-PCR used HTBI primers with the Qiagen OneStep RT-PCR kit, followed by a second-round multiplex PCR, size selection and purification. Libraries were sequenced on an Illumina HiSeq2000 using paired-end 100 bp reads. Under the source paper's analysis protocol: SOAPnuke was used to process the reads, removing any read that contained adapters or uncalled bases, had a mean Phred below 15, or lacked an exact match to the constant primer or identifier. COPE v1.2.5 was used to merge the high-quality paired reads. Unique nucleotide sequences were defined as clonotypes and aligned to IMGT TRB V, D and J references using MiTCR v1.1. Only V-J combinations with frequency above 0.0001 were analysed, covering 99% to 99.2% of repertoires. For each V-J combination, a TCR clonal expansion and chaos score was defined as the ratio of F50 clonal expansion to chaos observed in the TCRdist matrix. Welch's t-statistics and random forest were used to reduce features to about 13 V-J combinations, which were fed into a naive Bayes classifier. The similarity between thyroid and blood repertoires was quantified using the Morisita-Horn index. In-frame beta chains were kept once TCRdb had trimmed the public reads at Q25 with fastp and called clones with MiXCR. A single entry per CDR3 protein holds the most common genes and DNA from its merged rows. TCRdb, not the authors, supplied the V and J calls. This sample lists hundreds of thousands of distinct CDR3 sequences; about 40% were detected once. The biggest ten clones account for around 3.3% of the sample.

Patients with ophthalmopathy had moderately to severely active disease, with a Clinical Activity Score of 3 or more, a NOSPECS grade of 4 or more, and a disease duration of less than 3 months. Anyone with other autoimmune diseases, uncontrolled infections, pregnancy or lactation was excluded from the study. Diagnosis relied on clinical symptoms, serum thyroxine, TRAb, thyroid ultrasound and orbital computed tomography. PBMCs were isolated from 10 ml of fresh peripheral blood by Ficoll-Paque density gradient centrifugation. Total RNA was extracted using Trizol reagent, and RNA quality was checked on an Agilent 2100 Bioanalyzer. Points the paper makes about the study in general: In validation, the model predicted ophthalmopathy progression with about 71% sensitivity and less than 80% specificity; 12 predicted patients were CT-confirmed with GO in a median of 6.5 months. In cross-validation, the 13-signature model distinguished ophthalmopathy from stable hyperthyroidism with approximately 88% sensitivity and about 84% specificity, and in the test set the corresponding values were approximately 80% and 75%. Most of the expanded thyroid clonotypes with a frequency above 0.001 were also detected in blood, and it was suggested that the thyroid immune response may be reflected by blood repertoires. No statistical method was used to predetermine the sample size, and group allocation was not hidden from the investigators.

The CDR3 runs 14 amino acids, cysteine and phenylalanine included. CDR3 DNA is the only sequence kept; it has 42 bases, read in frame from the first base. V loses 3 bases, J loses 5 bases, and the germline ends lie 8 bases apart. The V and J genes are TRBV12-3 or TRBV12-4 and TRBJ1-6, and the D gene may be TRBD1, 5 bases matching. Specimen: peripheral blood. This clonotype was obtained from an adult man with Graves' ophthalmopathy. DNA sequence: TGTGCCAGCAGTTTTTTCAGGGATAATTCACCCCTCCACTTT. This codes for CASSFFRDNSPLHF.